This T cell receptor (beta chain) appears in the sequencing data of a study of T cells in Graves' hyperthyroidism and ophthalmopathy. Across the study: Before treatment of any kind, peripheral blood was taken at initial diagnosis.

A note on this clonotype: One end of the junction fails to match germline, which may point to a read error.

Using RNA transcripts as the source, TCR beta CDR3 regions were amplified. The TCR CDR3 was amplified in a first-round RT-PCR using the HTBI primer set. TCRdb fed the multiplex PCR reads into MiXCR, producing one record per CDR3 protein. Here the sample spans more than 45,000 distinct CDR3 sequences, around half being singletons. Sample: blood. This clonotype was obtained from a woman in her thirties with Graves' ophthalmopathy.

The CDR3 sequence is CAFSAGTSGAADQFF. The CDR3 bases are TGTGCCTTCAGTGCGGGAACTAGCGGGGCGGCTGATCAGTTCTTC. The chain has TRBV10-3 and TRBJ2-1; 10 bases line up with TRBD2. The CDR3 is 15 amino acids. Germline V gene lookup returns CDR1 ENHRY and CDR2 SYGVKD.